The sequence of this T cell receptor beta chain was determined in a study of T cells after yellow fever vaccination. Study conclusions and caveats: Weaker overall, the secondary response nonetheless peaked faster (day 5 versus 15).

This clonotype was picked up a small number of times. Its antigen is still unknown. In making TCR cDNA, 5'RACE template switching added a universal primer site and UMIs to it. MiXCR, applied by TCRdb to the 5' RACE reads, yields one record per CDR3 protein. The sample has 550,000 to 750,000 distinct CDR3 sequences; approximately 13% are singletons. With 4 bases clipped from V and 6 bases from J, the junction kept 4 bases outside the gene matches. The CDR3 is 15 residues long. Per germline, CDR1 SQVTM and CDR2 ANQGSEA. The sequencing here drew on PBMCs, taken on the day of the yellow fever booster vaccination. The origin of this receptor is a man aged 25-45 years who received the YFV17D yellow fever vaccine. The chain carries TRBV29-1 and TRBJ2-2; 14 bases align to TRBD2. CDR3 coding DNA: TGCAGCGTTGCTTGGGGACTAGCGGGAGCCGGGGAGCTGTTTTTT. Amino acids: CSVAWGLAGAGELFF.